A single sample is the source of the 23 T cell receptor beta chains below, sequenced in a study of shared clonotypes between healthy human individuals (dated by TCRdb to about 2020). The library was made by the immunoSEQ multiplex PCR assay. Sourced from immuneACCESS, this table was stored by TCRdb with only in-frame sequences that have V and J called. A share of the clones is absent; for the studies checked, an unresolved V gene accounts for under half, and the remainder has no known explanation. The sample data list 2.3 million or so clones, and 85% to 95% of these were observed just once. About 0.39% of the sample is held by the ten biggest clonotypes. Sequencing was carried out using naive CD4+ T cells from PBMCs. The sample's cell subset or site, from its label and the paper: CD45RA+ positively selected. The source of these receptors is a man between 18 and 29 years old in good health. Some clones in this sample may be carry-over from other donors' samples.

The J gene is TRBJ2-2, the V gene TRBV19; 9 positions match TRBD2. This CDR3 is 16 amino acids long. Germline CDR1 reads LNHDA; CDR2 reads SQIVND (reference sequence). V lost 5 bases to trimming and J lost 1 base; unmatched junction nucleotides: 5. The chain's CDR3 is CASSPSLAGNTGELFF. DNA for the CDR3: TGTGCCAGTAGTCCGTCACTAGCGGGGAACACCGGGGAGCTGTTTTTT.

The chain links TRBV19 to TRBJ1-4; 9 bases are a match to TRBD1. CDR3 length equals 13 residues. V dropped 10 bases and J dropped 6; count of bases not matched to a gene: 6. Germline V lookup: CDR1 LNHDA, CDR2 SQIVND (reference sequence). CDR3 protein: CATRDRDYEKLFF. The CDR3 DNA sequence: TGTGCCACTAGGGACAGGGATTATGAAAAACTGTTTTTT.

The chain employs TRBV30 and TRBJ2-7; D is unclear. This CDR3 has 13 amino acids. The germline V gene encodes CDR1 GTSNPN and CDR2 SVGIG (reference sequence). The V gene lost 4 bases and the J gene lost 2 bases, with 12 bases spanning the gap. CDR3 in amino acids: CAWNPGGAYEQYF. CDR3 in DNA: TGTGCCTGGAATCCTGGCGGAGCCTACGAGCAGTACTTC.

The genes are TRBV6-4 and TRBJ1-4, with unresolved D. Trimming pared 3 bases from V and 0 bases from J, leaving 11 bases between. Germline V gene data show CDR1 as MRHNA and CDR2 as SNTAGT. The CDR3 has 16 residues. CDR3 region: CASSEGLGTTNEKLFF. CDR3 nucleotide sequence: TGTGCCAGCAGTGAAGGTCTGGGGACAACTAATGAAAAACTGTTTTTT.

The genes are TRBV18 and TRBJ2-1; 10 bases align to TRBD2. Germline values: CDR1 KGHSH, CDR2 LQKENI. J gave up 7 bases and V 4 bases, and 4 bases lay outside the gene matches. This CDR3 is 14 amino acids long. The CDR3 sequence is CASSLAGGMNEQFF. CDR3 nucleotide sequence: TGTGCCAGCTCACTAGCGGGAGGTATGAATGAGCAGTTCTTC.

This sequence joins TRBV6-6 and TRBJ2-7; tentative D call: TRBD1 (5 bases). The CDR3 totals 12 residues. Trimming stripped 6 bases from V and 11 bases from J, with 17 bases between. CDR1 and CDR2 (germline): MNHNY, SVGAGI (reference sequence). The DNA of the CDR3 is TGTGCCAGCAGCTTACAGGAGTCTACGGAGTACTTC. This encodes CASSLQESTEYF.

V gene TRBV5-1 combines with J gene TRBJ2-5; 9 positions match TRBD1. CDR1 is SGHRS, CDR2 YFSETQ, per germline. The CDR3 has 14 residues. V lost 9 bases to trimming and J lost 4 bases; unmatched junction nucleotides: 10. The CDR3 region has the DNA TGCGCCACCCGGAGGGGACAGGGAAGAGAGACCCAGTACTTC. Residues: CATRRGQGRETQYF.

A word on this clone: The sample has other DNA sequences that encode this CDR3 too. The V gene is TRBV6-5, the J gene TRBJ2-7; no reliable D call. CDR3 size: 13 residues. Germline V gene data show CDR1 as MNHEY and CDR2 as SVGAGI. The V and J ends lost 0 bases and 2 bases respectively, with 5 bases between them. The CDR3 DNA sequence: TGTGCCAGCAGTTACTCGGACCCCTACGAGCAGTACTTC. Protein product: CASSYSDPYEQYF.

The J gene is TRBJ2-5, the V gene TRBV5-1; 7 bases align to TRBD1. CDR1 and CDR2 (germline): SGHRS, YFSETQ. The junction had 14 bases not matched to a gene; V was cut back by 4 bases and J by 2 bases. CDR3 length: 17 residues. The CDR3 sequence is CASSLGSGQQKQETQYF. Written as DNA, the CDR3 is TGCGCCAGCAGCCTGGGATCGGGACAGCAAAAACAAGAGACCCAGTACTTC.

The chain uses TRBV27 and TRBJ1-5; D not resolved. This CDR3 contains 13 residues. The germline V and J ends were trimmed by 11 bases and 4 bases, with 15 bases remaining between them. CDR1 and CDR2 (germline): MNHEY, SMNVEV (reference sequence). The CDR3 bases are TGTGCCTCGAGGGTCGAGAGGAATCAGCCCCAGCATTTT. It yields the protein CASRVERNQPQHF.

This clone was seen only once. The V and J genes are TRBV19 and TRBJ2-1; 9 nucleotides agree with TRBD2. This CDR3 region has 14 residues. After removal of 4 bases from V and 5 bases from J, the junction contained 3 bases not matched to a gene. Germline assignment: CDR1 LNHDA and CDR2 SQIVND (reference sequence). CDR3 region: CASSTLAGNNEQFF. CDR3 bases: TGTGCCAGTAGTACCCTAGCGGGAAACAATGAGCAGTTCTTC.

As for this clone: The same CDR3 arises from other DNA sequences in this sample as well. V usage is TRBV6-5 and J usage is TRBJ2-1; TRBD2 aligns across 11 bases. Unmatched junction bases numbered 1, after V lost 5 bases and J lost 4 bases. The V gene's germline CDR1 is MNHEY and CDR2 SVGAGI. The CDR3 is made up of 14 amino acids. The CDR3 loop reads CASSRLAGYNEQFF. The DNA of the CDR3 is TGTGCCAGCAGTCGACTAGCGGGGTACAATGAGCAGTTCTTC.

The DNA of the CDR3 is TGTGCCTGTTCTGACAGGGGCAATCAGCCCCAGCATTTT. This encodes CACSDRGNQPQHF. The chain employs TRBV30 and TRBJ1-5; 7 bases map to TRBD1. Germline lookup yields CDR1 GTSNPN and CDR2 SVGIG (reference sequence). V shed 6 bases, J shed 2 bases, and the junction held 4 bases outside the gene matches. The CDR3 spans 13 residues.

V is TRBV7-7 and J is TRBJ2-2; 8 bases are a match to TRBD1. Germline-derived CDR1 and CDR2 are SSHAT and FNYEAQ (reference sequence). The CDR3 loop spans 16 amino acids. J lost 1 base, V lost 2 bases, and 3 bases had no gene match. The CDR3 DNA is TGTGCCAGCAGCTTATCCGGGACAGGGAACACCGGGGAGCTGTTTTTT. Its translation is CASSLSGTGNTGELFF.

The chain links TRBV5-1 to TRBJ2-1; the match to TRBD2 covers 9 bases. Germline loops: CDR1 SGHRS, CDR2 YFSETQ. Trimming took 0 bases from V and 4 from J; bases not matched to a gene: 8. There are 17 residues in the CDR3. CDR3 loop: CASSLGTSAQTYNEQFF. The DNA of the CDR3 is TGCGCCAGCAGCTTGGGGACTAGCGCCCAAACTTACAATGAGCAGTTCTTC. The full variable domain, in which reference TRBV5-1 and TRBJ2-1 provide the parts outside the CDR3, is KAGVTQTPRYLIKTRGQQVTLSCSPISGHRSVSWYQQTPGQGLQFLFEYFSETQRNKGNFPGRFSGRQFSNSRSEMNVSTLELGDSALYLCASSLGTSAQTYNEQFFGPGTRLTVL.

V and J are TRBV2 and TRBJ2-7; TRBD1 matches 9 bases. This CDR3 has 14 residues. The germline gives CDR1 SNHLY, CDR2 FYNNEI. The junction had 3 bases not matched to a gene; V was cut back by 4 bases and J by 2 bases. CDR3 sequence: CASSGGTGTYEQYF. CDR3 nucleotide sequence: TGTGCCAGCAGTGGAGGGACAGGGACCTACGAGCAGTACTTC.

In this sample, this clone turned up a few times. This chain links TRBV28 with TRBJ2-4; the match to TRBD2 covers 11 bases. Germline CDR1 and CDR2: MDHEN and SYDVKM. The CDR3 spans 16 residues. V lost 2 bases and J lost 6; bases outside the gene matches: 6. In DNA, the CDR3 is TGTGCCAGCAGTTTAATAGCGGGAGGGCCTAGAAACATTCAGTACTTC. It codes for CASSLIAGGPRNIQYF.

This clone was detected once. Other DNA sequences from this sample encode an identical CDR3 as well. The V and J genes are TRBV18 and TRBJ1-3, with a possible D match to TRBD1 (5 bases). The V end was cut by 1 base, the J end by 6 bases, with 10 bases between. The CDR3 is made up of 14 amino acids. Germline CDR1 reads KGHSH; CDR2 reads LQKENI. The CDR3 loop is CASSPQGGENTIYF. The CDR3 DNA reads TGTGCCAGCTCACCACAGGGAGGGGAAAACACCATATATTTT.

The chain employs TRBV6-4 and TRBJ2-2; D not resolved. V was shortened by 7 bases and J by 0 bases, with 9 bases between the two germline ends. This CDR3 spans 14 amino acids. Germline-derived CDR1 and CDR2 are MRHNA and SNTAGT. CDR3 sequence (DNA): TGTGCCAGCAAAATTCGGACGAACACCGGGGAGCTGTTTTTT. Protein: CASKIRTNTGELFF.

The chain couples TRBV7-2 to TRBJ2-1, with D tentatively TRBD1 or TRBD2 (5 bases each). Germline CDR1 and CDR2: SGHTA and FQGNSA. Deletions cut 5 bases from V and 4 bases from J, with 18 bases between. The CDR3 contains 16 residues. The CDR3: CASSQLGTPLYNEQFF. CDR3 DNA sequence: TGTGCCAGCAGCCAACTCGGGACCCCCCTGTACAATGAGCAGTTCTTC.

V and J are TRBV9 and TRBJ2-1, with 15 bases fitting TRBD2. The V segment lost 3 bases and the J segment 8 bases; nucleotides outside the gene matches: 12. From germline, CDR1 is SGDLS and CDR2 YYNGEE. CDR3 length: 18 residues. Here the CDR3 reads CASSAGGLAGGFVDEQFF. The CDR3 DNA is TGTGCCAGCAGCGCCGGGGGACTAGCGGGAGGTTTTGTGGATGAGCAGTTCTTC.

The chain combines TRBV11-2 with TRBJ1-5, with D possibly being TRBD1 (5 bases). This CDR3 has 16 amino acids. Germline assignment: CDR1 SGHAT and CDR2 FQNNGV. V gave up 2 bases and J gave up 5 bases, with 16 bases separating them. The DNA of the CDR3 is TGTGCCAGCAGCTTAACCCCTACGTGGGGCCATCAGCCCCAGCATTTT. Translation gives CASSLTPTWGHQPQHF.

The chain uses TRBV25-1 and TRBJ2-1, with a possible D match to TRBD2 (6 bases). CDR1 is MGHDK, CDR2 SYGVNS, per germline. The ends were cut back, 2 bases at V and 4 bases at J, with 15 bases in the middle. The length of the CDR3 is 16 residues. CDR3 nucleotides: TGTGCCAGCAGTGAAGTGCTGGGACGGGGGTACAATGAGCAGTTCTTC. Translated: CASSEVLGRGYNEQFF.